The 6 T cell receptor beta chains reported below all come from one sample, sequenced in a study of chemoradiotherapy in HPV16-positive cancers. The table came from immunoSEQ multiplex PCR; TCRdb's copy has only in-frame clones and leaves some out. Of 20,000 to 25,000 clones listed, about 86% are singletons. The sequencing here drew on blood, taken from a patient who underwent chemoradiotherapy. These receptors all stem from a human donor with HPV-associated anogenital cancer.

The V and J genes are TRBV19 and TRBJ2-7; D gene unclear. The germline V gene encodes CDR1 LNHDA and CDR2 SQIVND (reference sequence). The germline V and J ends were trimmed by 3 bases and 0 bases, with 6 bases remaining between them. The CDR3 contains 13 residues. The CDR3 nucleotides are TGTGCCAGTAGTATTAGTAACTCCTACGAGCAGTACTTC. It codes for CASSISNSYEQYF. The full variable domain, its missing parts supplied by reference TRBV19 and TRBJ2-7, is DGGITQSPKYLFRKEGQNVTLSCEQNLNHDAMYWYRQDPGQGLRLIYYSQIVNDFQKGDIAEGYSVSREKKESFPLTVTSAQKNPTAFYLCASSISNSYEQYFGPGTRLTVT.

This sequence joins TRBV2 and TRBJ1-1; D is uncertain. The germline V gene has CDR1 SNHLY and CDR2 FYNNEI. Between the trimmed V and J ends, which lost 2 bases and 3 bases, there was a span of 16 bases. CDR3 length equals 16 residues. The CDR3 DNA follows: TGTGCCAGCAGTGAATCATCGGTGGTTTTGGACACTGAAGCTTTCTTT. It codes for CASSESSVVLDTEAFF.

This chain connects TRBV19 to TRBJ1-2; the D gene is possibly TRBD1 (5 bases). This CDR3 spans 14 amino acids. The V end lost 6 bases, the J end lost 8 bases, and 19 bases lay between the germline ends. Germline lookup yields CDR1 LNHDA and CDR2 SQIVND (reference sequence). The CDR3 sequence: CASSWVGQASGYTF. For the CDR3, the DNA is TGTGCCAGTAGCTGGGTGGGGCAGGCATCCGGCTACACCTTC.

V is TRBV7-6 and J is TRBJ2-6, with D maybe TRBD2 (6 bases). The CDR3 sequence is 19 residues long. Germline V gene sequence: CDR1 SGHVS, CDR2 FNYEAQ. The V gene lost 4 bases and the J gene lost 1 base, with 20 bases spanning the gap. This CDR3 is CASSSSILARTSGANVLTF. CDR3 nucleotides: TGTGCCAGCAGCTCCTCAATACTAGCAAGGACGTCTGGGGCCAACGTCCTGACTTTC.

As for this clone: A much larger clone lies a single base off, so this may be a read error. The CDR3 does not end in the conserved phenylalanine or tryptophan, so this is likely a read error. The J gene is TRBJ1-2, the V gene TRBV27; TRBD1 is a possible D gene (6 bases). With 4 bases removed from V and 4 bases from J, the gap between germline ends came to 13 bases. The CDR3 covers 14 residues. Per germline, CDR1 MNHEY and CDR2 SMNVEV (reference sequence). The CDR3 loop is CASSSSGQTYGYTL. DNA for the CDR3: TGTGCCAGCAGTTCATCCGGACAGACCTATGGCTACACCCTC.

The chain couples TRBV10-3 to TRBJ2-3, with D hard to call. The CDR3 is 11 residues long. V shed 6 bases and J shed 6 bases, with 7 bases lying between them. CDR1 is ENHRY and CDR2 is SYGVKD in the germline V gene. The CDR3 protein is CAIRLDDTQYF. The CDR3, as DNA: TGTGCCATCAGGCTAGATGATACGCAGTATTTT.